This T cell receptor (beta chain) is drawn from a study of cytomegalovirus exposure and HLA in healthy donors. A note on this clone: The antigen is not known.

Notes on the study in general: As a later analysis revealed, the rate of TCR association differed by HLA locus, with DRB1 most and HLA-C fewest. What a later analysis showed was that several of the most significant clusters appeared linked to common viral pathogens. Reportedly, fewer N-insertions than the 666-donor mean appeared in an Asian-associated ancestry cluster in a later analysis.

The PCR had 60 Vbeta and 13 Jbeta primers. Produced via immunoSEQ multiplex PCR; TCRdb's table is partial and in-frame only. The profile covers fewer than 250,000 clones, with 76% appearing a single time and over 0.55% taken by the ten largest. Losses at the gene ends were 4 bases for V and 5 bases for J; bases not matched to a gene: 8. The CDR3 covers 14 residues. Germline assignment: CDR1 SGHNT and CDR2 YYREEE (reference sequence). Sequencing used PBMCs. This chain uses TRBV5-4 with TRBJ1-1; 7 nucleotides align to TRBD1. The origin of this receptor is a man aged 18 to 29 in good health and CMV-seronegative. CDR3 in DNA: TGTGCCAGCAGCGCGGGACAGTCGAGGACTGAAGCTTTCTTT. It is translated as CASSAGQSRTEAFF.